This T cell receptor (beta chain) was sequenced for a study of cytomegalovirus exposure and HLA in healthy donors. V lost 5 bases and J 5 bases, leaving 6 bases between the germline ends. Looked up from germline, CDR1 is MNHEY and CDR2 is SMNVEV (reference sequence). This CDR3 is built from 11 residues. PCR involved 60 Vbeta and 13 Jbeta primers. Repertoires were generated with immunoSEQ multiplex PCR, while TCRdb's copy carries only in-frame clones and drops some. The data contain more than 85,000 clones, less than 10% of them seen just once; the ten biggest clones take up 4.5% to 6.5%. The sequenced sample was PBMCs. The chain recombines TRBV27 with TRBJ2-5; the D is unclear. The sequence was obtained from a man aged 50-59 years in good health and CMV-seropositive. CDR3 region: CASSQAETQYF. DNA for the CDR3: TGTGCCAGCAGTCAGGCGGAGACCCAGTACTTC.